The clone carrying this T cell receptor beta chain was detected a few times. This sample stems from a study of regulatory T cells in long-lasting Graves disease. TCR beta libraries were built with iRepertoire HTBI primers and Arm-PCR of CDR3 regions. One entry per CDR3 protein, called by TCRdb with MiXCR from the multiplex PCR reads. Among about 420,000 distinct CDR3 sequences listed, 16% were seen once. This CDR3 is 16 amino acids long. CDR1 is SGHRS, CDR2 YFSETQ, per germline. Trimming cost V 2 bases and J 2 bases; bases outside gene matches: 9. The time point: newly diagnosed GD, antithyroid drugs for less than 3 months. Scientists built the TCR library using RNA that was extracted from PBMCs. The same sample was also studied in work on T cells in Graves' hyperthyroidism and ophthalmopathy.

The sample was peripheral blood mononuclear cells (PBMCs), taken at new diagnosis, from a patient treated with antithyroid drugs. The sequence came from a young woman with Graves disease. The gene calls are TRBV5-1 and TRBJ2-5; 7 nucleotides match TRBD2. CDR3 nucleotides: TGCGCCAGCAGCTTTTCGGGGACTACCGGACAAGAGACCCAGTACTTC. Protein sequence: CASSFSGTTGQETQYF.